This T cell receptor (beta chain) was captured in a study of T cell repertoires in cytomegalovirus infection. At the level of the study: A matching HLA type, together with CMV infection, was signaled by public TCR beta signatures.

TCRdb fed the reads into MiXCR, producing one record per CDR3 protein. In the table there are about 110,000 distinct CDR3 sequences, under 50% of which are singletons. The V gene's germline CDR1 is SEHNR and CDR2 FQNEAQ (reference sequence). This CDR3 contains 16 residues. Points on this clonotype: What it recognizes is unknown. A read error may account for a junction end that differs from germline.

The source of this sequence is a human donor in good health (CMV status not recorded). Some clones in this sample may be carry-over from other donors' samples. The V gene is TRBV7-9, the J gene TRBJ1-4; D is undetermined. The sequences come from CD8+ T cells from cultured PBMCs, collected from culture after CMV antigen stimulation. The CDR3 is CASSRLGRATNEKLFF. As DNA, the CDR3 is TGCGCCAGCAGCCGATTAGGGAGAGCAACTAATGAAAAACTGTTTTTT.